These 16 T cell receptor beta chains were all obtained from the same sample, sequenced in a study of blood T cell repertoires in COVID-19. Sequencing used immunoSEQ multiplex PCR; TCRdb keeps in-frame clones, though not all of them. Here the sample spans about 110,000 clones, roughly 83% being singletons. Sequencing input: peripheral blood. The receptors shown here come from a woman in her fifties or sixties with acute or convalescent COVID-19.

To note about this clone: One junction end disagrees with the germline gene, perhaps due to a read error. The J gene is TRBJ2-6, the V gene TRBV5-8; D gene ambiguous. CDR1 is SGHTS and CDR2 is YDEGEE in the germline V gene. The CDR3 contains 13 residues. CDR3 in amino acids: CASRFAGANVLTF. CDR3 in DNA: TGTGCCAGCCGCTTTGCGGGGGCCAACGTCCTGACTTTC.

The V and J genes are TRBV7-2 and TRBJ2-7, with D maybe TRBD1 (6 bases). The V end lost 4 bases, the J end lost 2 bases, and 6 bases lay between the germline ends. CDR1 is SGHTA, CDR2 FQGNSA, per germline. This CDR3 has 12 amino acids. This CDR3 is CASSSGAYEQYF. The CDR3 DNA reads TGTGCCAGCAGCTCAGGGGCCTACGAGCAGTACTTC. Looking up the rest from reference TRBV7-2 and TRBJ2-7 gives the full variable domain: GAGVSQSPSNKVTEKGKDVELRCDPISGHTALYWYRQSLGQGLEFLIYFQGNSAPDKSGLPSDRFSAERTGGSVSTLTIQRTQQEDSAVYLCASSSGAYEQYFGPGTRLTVT.

CDR3 DNA sequence: TGTGCCAGCAGCTCGGGACAGGGTGAGAACAATGAGCAGTTCTTC. Translating gives CASSSGQGENNEQFF. The chain combines TRBV5-5 with TRBJ2-1; 9 nucleotides match TRBD1. V trimming: 3 bases; J trimming: 5 bases; junction bases outside the gene matches: 6. Germline CDR1 reads SGHKS; CDR2 reads YYEKEE (reference sequence). The CDR3 runs to 15 residues.

This chain joins TRBV30 and TRBJ2-2; TRBD1 aligns across 7 bases. With V trimmed by 3 bases and J by 5 bases, 6 bases remained unmatched. The CDR3 extends over 14 amino acids. The V gene's germline CDR1 is GTSNPN and CDR2 SVGIG (reference sequence). CDR3: CAWRTGPETGELFF. In nucleotides, the CDR3 is TGTGCCTGGAGGACAGGGCCGGAAACCGGGGAGCTGTTTTTT. The entire variable domain, with the rest obtained from reference TRBV30 and TRBJ2-2, is as follows: SQTIHQWPATLVQPVGSPLSLECTVEGTSNPNLYWYRQAAGRGLQLLFYSVGIGQISSEVPQNLSASRPQDRQFILSSKKLLLSDSGFYLCAWRTGPETGELFFGEGSRLTVL.

In this sample, this clone turned up once. The rearrangement links TRBV28 to TRBJ2-7; TRBD1 matches 9 bases. The CDR3 is 14 amino acids. V lost 8 bases, J lost 3 bases, and 8 bases stayed unmatched. CDR1 and CDR2 from the germline V gene are MDHEN and SYDVKM. The CDR3 spells CASRRGTGHYEQYF. Here the CDR3 DNA reads TGTGCCAGCCGTCGGGGGACAGGGCACTACGAGCAGTACTTC.

CDR3 residues: CAISEQESTGELFF. CDR3 coding DNA: TGTGCCATCAGTGAACAAGAATCAACCGGGGAGCTGTTTTTT. V gene TRBV10-3 combines with J gene TRBJ2-2, with D hard to call. The CDR3 has 14 amino acids. Germline assignment: CDR1 ENHRY and CDR2 SYGVKD. Trimming took 3 bases from V and 5 from J, leaving 10 bases between them.

The sample holds a few counts of this clone. This chain connects TRBV6-6 to TRBJ2-1, with TRBD1 matching 10 bases. The CDR3 contains 16 residues. Germline lookup yields CDR1 MNHNY and CDR2 SVGAGI (reference sequence). The trim removed 7 bases at V and 7 bases at J, leaving 13 bases unmatched. The CDR3 protein is CASTSERDRGGNEQFF. In DNA form, the CDR3 reads TGTGCCAGCACCTCAGAAAGGGACAGGGGAGGGAATGAGCAGTTCTTC.

This sequence joins TRBV27 and TRBJ2-1; 10 bases are shared with TRBD2. The CDR3 spans 16 residues. V shed 0 bases and J 6 bases; nucleotides not matched to a gene: 5. Germline-derived CDR1 and CDR2 are MNHEY and SMNVEV (reference sequence). The CDR3 DNA reads TGTGCCAGCAGTTTATCGAAAAGCGGGGGGGCCAATGAGCAGTTCTTC. Its protein is CASSLSKSGGANEQFF.

The V call is TRBV6-6, the J call TRBJ1-4; the D is unclear. There are 13 residues in the CDR3. Trimming removed 2 bases from V and 5 bases from J, with 6 bases in between. Germline V gives CDR1 MNHNY, CDR2 SVGAGI (reference sequence). The CDR3 spells CASSYDTNEKLFF. The CDR3 DNA is TGTGCCAGCAGTTACGACACAAATGAAAAACTGTTTTTT.

This clone has only one observation. The DNA for the CDR3 is TGCGCCAGCAGCCAAGACAGGGGCACAGATACGCAGTATTTT. Its translation is CASSQDRGTDTQYF. The chain combines TRBV4-3 with TRBJ2-3, with TRBD1 as a possible D gene (5 bases). The CDR3 contains 14 residues. Germline values: CDR1 LGHNA, CDR2 YSLEER. The germline V and J ends were trimmed by 0 bases and 1 base, with 5 bases remaining between them.

The chain links TRBV10-2 to TRBJ2-7; possible D gene TRBD2, 6 bases. The germline V and J ends were trimmed by 2 bases and 2 bases, with 10 bases remaining between them. Germline V CDR1 and CDR2: WSHSY, SAAADI. The CDR3 totals 14 residues. CDR3 loop: CASSEAGIPYEQYF. The CDR3 region has the DNA TGCGCCAGCAGTGAGGCGGGGATTCCCTACGAGCAGTACTTC.

This chain connects TRBV10-3 to TRBJ1-4; D is possibly TRBD1 (5 bases). CDR3 length equals 13 residues. V lost 4 bases and J lost 4, with 7 bases in between. Germline-derived CDR1 and CDR2 are ENHRY and SYGVKD. In DNA, the CDR3 is TGTGCCATCAGTGGACAGAGTAATGAAAAACTGTTTTTT. Amino acid sequence: CAISGQSNEKLFF.

The gene calls are TRBV27 and TRBJ1-6; no reliable D call. Germline V lookup: CDR1 MNHEY, CDR2 SMNVEV (reference sequence). V gave up 7 bases and J gave up 8 bases, with 18 bases separating them. This CDR3 is 15 amino acids long. The CDR3 sequence is CASTLRPGYDSPLHF. As DNA, the CDR3 is TGTGCCAGCACCCTGAGGCCGGGATACGATTCACCCCTCCACTTT.

The chain links TRBV4-1 to TRBJ1-1, with D possibly TRBD1 on 6 matching bases. Germline values: CDR1 MGHRA, CDR2 YSYEKL. Trimming pared 4 bases from V and 5 bases from J, leaving 14 bases between. This CDR3 is built from 14 residues. CDR3 sequence: CASSLNREGTEAFF. The CDR3 nucleotides are TGCGCCAGCAGCCTCAACAGGGAGGGGACTGAAGCTTTCTTT.

The chain is built from TRBV7-9 and TRBJ2-7, with 9 bases that match TRBD1. The CDR3 spans 16 residues. Germline V CDR1 and CDR2: SEHNR, FQNEAQ (reference sequence). V lost 5 bases to trimming and J lost 5 bases; unmatched junction nucleotides: 13. In nucleotides, the CDR3 is TGTGCCAGCAGCCCGACTCCTGACAGGGGGTATGACGAGCAGTACTTC. Its protein is CASSPTPDRGYDEQYF.

The chain couples TRBV18 to TRBJ1-6, with D possibly TRBD1 on 5 matching bases. Germline V lookup: CDR1 KGHSH, CDR2 LQKENI. Trimming stripped 2 bases from V and 7 bases from J, with 9 bases between. This CDR3 comprises 14 residues. The CDR3 bases are TGTGCCAGCTCACCATCCCCAGGGAATTCACCCCTCCACTTT. Protein: CASSPSPGNSPLHF. Together with reference TRBV18 and TRBJ1-6, the CDR3 gives the full variable domain: NAGVMQNPRHLVRRRGQEARLRCSPMKGHSHVYWYRQLPEEGLKFMVYLQKENIIDESGMPKERFSAEFPKEGPSILRIQQVVRGDSAAYFCASSPSPGNSPLHFGNGTRLTVT.